What follows are 6 T cell receptor beta chains derived from one specimen sequenced in a study of spatial heterogeneity in lung cancer. TCRdb used MiXCR to reprocess the 5' RACE reads, holding one entry per CDR3 protein. The sample consists of about 21,000 distinct CDR3 sequences, 4.6% of them appearing once. Specified time point: sample taken at primary tumor resection. Without sorting, whole RNA was sequenced from tumor, nontumor lung or frozen PBMC. The input for sequencing was PBMCs, taken at surgery. The receptors here all came from a male donor with early-stage non-small cell lung cancer.

This clonotype is medium-sized within its sample. The rearrangement joins TRBV29-1 to TRBJ2-7; 9 nucleotides agree with TRBD1. Germline CDR1 SQVTM, CDR2 ANQGSEA. This CDR3 spans 17 amino acids. V trimming: 0 bases; J trimming: 1 base; junction bases outside the gene matches: 10. CDR3 loop: CSVEEQKQGARSYEQYF. The CDR3 DNA sequence: TGCAGCGTTGAAGAGCAGAAACAGGGGGCCAGGTCCTACGAGCAGTACTTC.

This clonotype was detected ten times or more. The gene calls are TRBV11-2 and TRBJ2-1, with no clear D. The CDR3 is 14 amino acids. The V end was cut by 0 bases, the J end by 7 bases, with 10 bases between. In germline, CDR1 is SGHAT, CDR2 FQNNGV. CDR3 in amino acids: CASSLESSMNEQFF. DNA for the CDR3: TGTGCCAGCAGCTTAGAGAGTAGCATGAATGAGCAGTTCTTC.

The table lists this clonotype with many counts. The chain carries TRBV29-1 and TRBJ1-1; no clear D gene. With 8 bases removed from V and 0 bases from J, the gap between germline ends came to 19 bases. Per the germline V gene, CDR1 is SQVTM and CDR2 is ANQGSEA. The CDR3 runs 15 residues. This CDR3 is CSCGLGSRMNTEAFF. The CDR3, as DNA: TGCAGCTGTGGGTTGGGGAGCCGAATGAACACTGAAGCTTTCTTT.

This clonotype was picked up many times. The chain couples TRBV18 to TRBJ1-2; D is perhaps TRBD1 (6 bases). Germline CDR1 reads KGHSH; CDR2 reads LQKENI. Trimming removed 6 bases at V and 7 bases at J, with 21 bases between. The CDR3 is made up of 15 amino acids. CDR3 nucleotide sequence: TGTGCCAGCTCTCCTAGCGGGGGCCCAAGCGGTGGCTACACCTTC. Its translation is CASSPSGGPSGGYTF. Combining the CDR3 with reference TRBV18 and TRBJ1-2 gives the whole variable domain NAGVMQNPRHLVRRRGQEARLRCSPMKGHSHVYWYRQLPEEGLKFMVYLQKENIIDESGMPKERFSAEFPKEGPSILRIQQVVRGDSAAYFCASSPSGGPSGGYTFGSGTRLTVV.

In its sample, this clonotype ranks as medium-sized. The chain uses TRBV4-2 and TRBJ2-3; 9 bases agree with TRBD2. Germline assignment: CDR1 LGHNA and CDR2 YNFKEQ. The CDR3 covers 15 residues. Trimming took 2 bases from V and 1 from J; bases not matched to a gene: 1. In DNA, the CDR3 is TGTGCCAGCAGCCAAAGGACTAGCGGCACAGATACGCAGTATTTT. Its translation: CASSQRTSGTDTQYF.

This clonotype rates as medium-sized. The rearrangement joins TRBV2 to TRBJ1-1, with 9 bases aligning to TRBD1. The CDR3 extends over 12 amino acids. Looked up from germline, CDR1 is SNHLY and CDR2 is FYNNEI. Losses at the gene ends were 6 bases for V and 4 bases for J; bases not matched to a gene: 0. The CDR3 nucleotides read TGTGCCAGCAGACAGGGGGCCACTGAAGCTTTCTTT. Encoded protein: CASRQGATEAFF.